One sample yielded the 30 T cell receptor beta chains listed below, sequenced in a study of blood T cell repertoires in COVID-19. Sequencing was performed with immunoSEQ multiplex PCR; in TCRdb, only in-frame clones are kept and a portion is missing. The sample records 200,000 to 250,000 clones, approximately 86% being singletons. Specimen: PBMCs or T cells enriched from blood (not recorded which). The receptors originated from a woman in her 50s with acute COVID-19.

This sequence joins TRBV28 and TRBJ2-3; 10 nucleotides match TRBD2. V lost 5 bases to trimming and J lost 15 bases; unmatched junction nucleotides: 23. The length of the CDR3 is 17 residues. The germline V gene has CDR1 MDHEN and CDR2 SYDVKM. In nucleotides, the CDR3 is TGTGCCAGCAGTCACACCCTTGATCAGAGCGGGAGGGCCGGGGAATATTTT. This sequence encodes CASSHTLDQSGRAGEYF.

The chain combines TRBV7-9 with TRBJ2-5, with TRBD2 matching 12 bases. The trim removed 6 bases at V and 5 bases at J, leaving 13 bases unmatched. CDR1 and CDR2 from the germline V gene are SEHNR and FQNEAQ (reference sequence). The CDR3 runs to 17 residues. The DNA for the CDR3 is TGTGCCAGCAGTTCCGGAGGACTAGCGGGAAAGTGGGAGACCCAGTACTTC. Translated: CASSSGGLAGKWETQYF.

On this clone: One end of the junction is discordant with germline, which a read error may explain. The rearrangement links TRBV29-1 to TRBJ2-7; possibly TRBD2 for D (6 bases). This CDR3 spans 14 amino acids. CDR1 is SQVTM and CDR2 is ANQGSEA in the germline V gene. CDR3 loop: CSFRDGGSSYGQYF. The CDR3 DNA sequence: TGCAGCTTCCGAGACGGGGGTAGCTCCTACGGGCAGTACTTC.

The genes are TRBV7-3 and TRBJ2-7; TRBD1 is a possible D gene (6 bases). The germline CDR1 and CDR2 sequences are SGHTA and FQGTGA. Trimming took 5 bases from V and 4 from J, leaving 12 bases between them. This CDR3 spans 13 amino acids. CDR3 sequence: CASSPDSGYEQYF. CDR3 in DNA: TGTGCCAGCAGCCCGGACAGTGGGTACGAGCAGTACTTC.

The chain employs TRBV9 and TRBJ2-7, with 13 positions matching TRBD2. CDR3 length: 16 amino acids. CDR1 is SGDLS, CDR2 YYNGEE, per germline. Trimming took 3 bases from V and 3 from J; bases not matched to a gene: 6. The DNA of the CDR3 is TGTGCCAGCAGCGAGAAGGGACTAGCGGGGAACTACGAGCAGTACTTC. Its protein is CASSEKGLAGNYEQYF.

J is TRBJ2-7 and V is TRBV7-9; 9 bases fit TRBD2. Germline V gene data show CDR1 as SEHNR and CDR2 as FQNEAQ (reference sequence). The CDR3 has 15 residues. V gave up 4 bases and J gave up 3 bases; unmatched junction bases: 7. The CDR3 loop is CASSSHSGRDYEQYF. The CDR3 DNA follows: TGTGCCAGCAGCTCACATAGCGGGAGAGACTACGAGCAGTACTTC.

The V call is TRBV4-3, the J call TRBJ2-1; 8 positions agree with TRBD2. Trimming cost V 3 bases and J 2 bases; bases outside gene matches: 12. The germline V gene encodes CDR1 LGHNA and CDR2 YSLEER. CDR3 length equals 18 residues. The CDR3 reads CASSQRLAGLRPYNEQFF. The CDR3 coding sequence is TGCGCCAGCAGCCAGCGGCTAGCGGGCCTACGCCCCTACAATGAGCAGTTCTTC.

The V and J genes are TRBV29-1 and TRBJ1-1; maybe TRBD1 (6 bases). The germline gives CDR1 SQVTM, CDR2 ANQGSEA. Trimming took off 4 bases at V and 1 base at J, with 10 bases between the two ends. CDR3 length: 13 residues. The CDR3 loop reads CSVAGQKNTEAFF. Here the CDR3 DNA reads TGCAGCGTTGCTGGACAGAAGAACACTGAAGCTTTCTTT.

As to this clone: An end of the junction differs from the germline gene, which may be a read error. This sequence joins TRBV5-1 and TRBJ2-3; 10 bases agree with TRBD1. The CDR3 has 18 residues. Germline V gene sequence: CDR1 SGHRS, CDR2 YFSETQ. The CDR3 protein is CASSGRGIPGQGTVTQYF. In DNA form, the CDR3 reads TGCGCCAGCAGCGGGAGAGGAATCCCGGGACAGGGGACAGTTACGCAGTATTTT.

This chain connects TRBV5-1 to TRBJ2-2, with TRBD1 identical over 10 bases. Unmatched junction bases numbered 6, after V lost 4 bases and J lost 6 bases. The germline V gene has CDR1 SGHRS and CDR2 YFSETQ. The CDR3 is 15 amino acids. The CDR3 sequence: CASSPRTGGPGELFF. CDR3 in DNA: TGCGCCAGCAGCCCCCGGACAGGGGGTCCCGGGGAGCTGTTTTTT. Full variable domain (rest looked up from reference TRBV5-1 and TRBJ2-2): KAGVTQTPRYLIKTRGQQVTLSCSPISGHRSVSWYQQTPGQGLQFLFEYFSETQRNKGNFPGRFSGRQFSNSRSEMNVSTLELGDSALYLCASSPRTGGPGELFFGEGSRLTVL.

The CDR3 region is CASSISGSRRETQYF. The CDR3 DNA reads TGTGCCAGTAGTATATCAGGGTCACGACGGGAGACCCAGTACTTC. V gene TRBV19 combines with J gene TRBJ2-5; a weak D match, TRBD1 (5 bases). This CDR3 contains 15 residues. The germline gives CDR1 LNHDA, CDR2 SQIVND (reference sequence). The V gene lost 2 bases and the J gene lost 5 bases, with 15 bases spanning the gap.

The CDR3 DNA follows: TGTGCCACCCACGAGGATACTAATGAAAAACTGTTTTTT. Its protein is CATHEDTNEKLFF. This chain uses TRBV6-5 with TRBJ1-4, with D unresolved. Looked up from germline, CDR1 is MNHEY and CDR2 is SVGAGI. CDR3 length equals 13 residues. V lost 10 bases and J lost 2, with 11 bases in between.

CDR3 loop: CASSLSQGHDSPLHF. The DNA of the CDR3 is TGTGCCAGCAGCTTAAGCCAGGGGCACGATTCACCCCTCCACTTT. The rearrangement joins TRBV5-8 to TRBJ1-6, with D maybe TRBD1 (6 bases). The CDR3 sequence is 15 residues long. Per the germline V gene, CDR1 is SGHTS and CDR2 is YDEGEE. Deletions cut 2 bases from V and 8 bases from J, with 14 bases between.

The chain combines TRBV19 with TRBJ2-1, with D unresolved. The germline V gene has CDR1 LNHDA and CDR2 SQIVND (reference sequence). The V end was cut by 3 bases, the J end by 4 bases, with 16 bases between. This CDR3 has 16 amino acids. The CDR3 protein is CASSINPLMIYNEQFF. The CDR3 bases are TGTGCCAGTAGTATTAATCCACTGATGATTTACAATGAGCAGTTCTTC.

The chain has TRBV7-2 and TRBJ2-1, with TRBD2 as a possible D gene (5 bases). Germline CDR1 is SGHTA and CDR2 is FQGNSA. Trimming cost V 2 bases and J 6 bases, with 17 bases left between them. The CDR3 has 16 amino acids. CDR3 sequence: CASSLRRATLVNEQFF. The CDR3 DNA follows: TGTGCCAGCAGCTTACGGCGGGCGACTCTGGTCAATGAGCAGTTCTTC. Full variable domain (outside the CDR3, taken from reference TRBV7-2 and TRBJ2-1): GAGVSQSPSNKVTEKGKDVELRCDPISGHTALYWYRQSLGQGLEFLIYFQGNSAPDKSGLPSDRFSAERTGGSVSTLTIQRTQQEDSAVYLCASSLRRATLVNEQFFGPGTRLTVL.

This rearrangement joins TRBV13 to TRBJ2-7; 11 nucleotides match TRBD2. CDR1 PRHDT and CDR2 FYEKMQ come from the germline V gene (reference sequence). The CDR3 contains 14 residues. V gave up 4 bases and J gave up 6 bases; unmatched junction bases: 5. CDR3 residues: CASSSGTSGLEQYF. Here the CDR3 DNA reads TGTGCCAGCAGCTCCGGGACTAGCGGCCTCGAGCAGTACTTC.

J is TRBJ2-5 and V is TRBV1; the table's D call of TRBD2 was not tested on the DNA. TRBV1 is a pseudogene locus. The CDR3 runs 16 residues. The CDR3 spells CTSSQALGGFEETQYF. In DNA, the CDR3 is TGCACCAGCAGCCAAGCCCTTGGGGGGTTTGAAGAGACCCAGTACTTC.

This rearrangement joins TRBV6-5 to TRBJ1-1; D uncertain. CDR1 is MNHEY, CDR2 SVGAGI, per germline. The ends were cut back, 6 bases at V and 4 bases at J, with 15 bases in the middle. The CDR3 spans 14 residues. CDR3 in DNA: TGTGCCAGCAGCTTGGTGATGTCGGGCACTGAAGCTTTCTTT. Its translation: CASSLVMSGTEAFF.

In this sample, this clone turned up once. The chain has TRBV7-8 and TRBJ1-5, with TRBD1 matching 9 bases. This CDR3 has 17 residues. The ends lost 4 bases at V and 0 bases at J; junction bases unmatched: 7. Germline V gene sequence: CDR1 SGHVS, CDR2 FQNEAQ. The CDR3 reads CASSSRPQGASNQPQHF. Here the CDR3 DNA reads TGTGCCAGCAGCTCGCGCCCACAGGGGGCTAGCAATCAGCCCCAGCATTTT.

J is TRBJ2-6 and V is TRBV5-5; D perhaps matches TRBD1 (6 bases). This CDR3 region has 15 residues. Looked up from germline, CDR1 is SGHKS and CDR2 is YYEKEE (reference sequence). V was cut by 5 bases and J by 3 bases, with 12 bases left in between. The CDR3 is CASRSGVGGANVLTF. Here the CDR3 DNA reads TGTGCCAGCAGGTCAGGGGTAGGTGGGGCCAACGTCCTGACTTTC.

The genes are TRBV6-4 and TRBJ1-2, with D tentatively TRBD1 (6 bases). CDR1 is MRHNA, CDR2 SNTAGT, per germline. Trimming removed 6 bases at V and 7 bases at J, with 15 bases between. The CDR3 is made up of 13 amino acids. The CDR3 loop is CASRGPGERGYTF. The CDR3, as DNA: TGTGCCAGCAGGGGCCCAGGGGAGCGTGGCTACACCTTC.

The chain links TRBV13 to TRBJ2-7; TRBD1 matches at 9 bases. After removal of 5 bases from V and 4 bases from J, the junction contained 6 bases not matched to a gene. The CDR3 runs to 14 residues. CDR1 is PRHDT and CDR2 is FYEKMQ in the germline V gene (reference sequence). The CDR3 is CASSTRQGGYEQYF. In nucleotides, the CDR3 is TGTGCCAGCAGCACGAGACAGGGGGGGTACGAGCAGTACTTC.

The chain uses TRBV4-2 and TRBJ1-2; tentative D call: TRBD1 (5 bases). The germline V and J ends were trimmed by 1 base and 5 bases, with 14 bases remaining between them. There are 15 residues in the CDR3. The germline gives CDR1 LGHNA, CDR2 YNFKEQ. DNA of the CDR3: TGTGCCAGCAGCCAAGGGGCCAACGGGGGGTATGGCTACACCTTC. It codes for CASSQGANGGYGYTF.

The chain combines TRBV27 with TRBJ2-7; 13 bases agree with TRBD2. Trimming at V came to 5 bases and at J to 4 bases, leaving 5 bases not matched to a gene. The CDR3 runs to 15 residues. In germline, CDR1 is MNHEY, CDR2 SMNVEV (reference sequence). The CDR3 is CASSLRLAGGYEQYF. As DNA, the CDR3 is TGTGCCAGCAGTCTCCGACTAGCGGGGGGTTACGAGCAGTACTTC.

CDR3 DNA: TGCGCCAGCAGCCAAGACCAACAGATCTATGGCTACACCTTC. Translating gives CASSQDQQIYGYTF. This chain links TRBV4-3 with TRBJ1-2; no clear D gene. The V end was cut by 0 bases, the J end by 4 bases, with 9 bases between. This CDR3 is built from 14 residues. Germline loops: CDR1 LGHNA, CDR2 YSLEER.

This chain joins TRBV4-3 and TRBJ2-1, with 11 bases identical to TRBD2. Germline loops: CDR1 LGHNA, CDR2 YSLEER. Trimming took 4 bases from V and 7 from J; bases not matched to a gene: 12. The CDR3 has 17 residues. The CDR3 loop reads CASSPRIAGGFGNEQFF. CDR3 coding DNA: TGCGCCAGCAGCCCGAGAATAGCGGGAGGGTTTGGAAATGAGCAGTTCTTC.

The genes are TRBV4-2 and TRBJ1-2; no firm D call. Germline V lookup: CDR1 LGHNA, CDR2 YNFKEQ. Trimming cost V 4 bases and J 7 bases, with 22 bases left between them. The CDR3 contains 16 residues. CDR3 in DNA: TGTGCCAGCAGCCCCCGGCCCACCGGCGGGGTTGGTGGCTACACCTTC. Translating gives CASSPRPTGGVGGYTF.

The chain uses TRBV11-2 and TRBJ2-1, with 11 bases lining up with TRBD2. The germline CDR1 and CDR2 sequences are SGHAT and FQNNGV. V lost 5 bases, J lost 6 bases, and 9 bases stayed unmatched. The CDR3 contains 16 residues. CDR3 loop: CASSHYSGRAGNEQFF. The CDR3 nucleotides are TGTGCCAGCAGCCATTATAGCGGGAGGGCGGGCAATGAGCAGTTCTTC.

The genes are TRBV29-1 and TRBJ2-3; D is uncertain. Germline loops: CDR1 SQVTM, CDR2 ANQGSEA. The CDR3 covers 13 residues. V was shortened by 4 bases and J by 0 bases, with 8 bases between the two germline ends. This CDR3 is CSVAFGSTDTQYF. CDR3 nucleotides: TGCAGCGTTGCCTTCGGGAGCACAGATACGCAGTATTTT.

The chain couples TRBV6-5 to TRBJ2-7, with 9 bases fitting TRBD1. The germline CDR1 and CDR2 sequences are MNHEY and SVGAGI. J was trimmed by 5 bases and V by 10 bases; bases with no gene match: 15. This CDR3 spans 15 amino acids. CDR3 coding DNA: TGTGCCACCGGTCGGGTCCGGGACAGGGTCCACGAGCAGTACTTC. Its translation: CATGRVRDRVHEQYF.